One and the same sample provided the 17 T cell receptor beta chains below, sequenced in a study of radiotherapy plus CTLA-4 blockade in lung cancer. TCRdb keeps only in-frame clones here, not all; method: immunoSEQ multiplex PCR. The table shows more than 75,000 clones, with 85% to 90% occurring only once. Sequenced here: peripheral blood, sampled from a patient treated with radiotherapy plus ipilimumab. All receptors derive from a human donor with non-small cell lung cancer who had stable disease on radiotherapy plus ipilimumab.

J is TRBJ2-2 and V is TRBV7-6, with 10 bases identical to TRBD1. V was clipped by 5 bases and J by 0 bases; unmatched bases: 9. The CDR3 runs 18 residues. The germline CDR1 and CDR2 sequences are SGHVS and FNYEAQ. CDR3: CASSVRGGQGSNTGELFF. The CDR3 DNA is TGTGCCAGCAGCGTCCGTGGGGGACAGGGGTCGAACACCGGGGAGCTGTTTTTT. Full variable domain (remainder filled in from reference TRBV7-6 and TRBJ2-2): GAGVSQSPRYKVTKRGQDVALRCDPISGHVSLYWYRQALGQGPEFLTYFNYEAQQDKSGLPNDRFSAERPEGSISTLTIQRTEQRDSAMYRCASSVRGGQGSNTGELFFGEGSRLTVL.

This chain joins TRBV6-6 and TRBJ2-1; the D is unclear. CDR3 length: 12 amino acids. V shed 8 bases and J shed 7 bases, with 12 bases lying between them. From germline, CDR1 is MNHNY and CDR2 SVGAGI (reference sequence). CDR3 DNA sequence: TGTGCCAGCGTCGGAATGTGGAATGAGCAGTTCTTC. It is translated as CASVGMWNEQFF.

The rearrangement joins TRBV28 to TRBJ1-2, with D possibly being TRBD1 (6 bases). Trimming pared 5 bases from V and 4 bases from J, leaving 20 bases between. The germline V gene has CDR1 MDHEN and CDR2 SYDVKM. The CDR3 consists of 16 residues. The CDR3 reads CASSRPLSGGGYGYTF. The DNA for the CDR3 is TGTGCCAGCAGTCGGCCCCTGAGCGGGGGCGGCTATGGCTACACCTTC.

This sequence joins TRBV9 and TRBJ2-5; the match to TRBD2 covers 8 bases. The germline V gene has CDR1 SGDLS and CDR2 YYNGEE. J lost 2 bases, V lost 4 bases, and 10 bases had no gene match. The CDR3 sequence is 16 residues long. The CDR3 DNA follows: TGTGCCAGCAGCCCTCGCGAGTTAGCGGGGCAAGAGACCCAGTACTTC. Encoded protein: CASSPRELAGQETQYF. Based on the CDR3 plus reference TRBV9 and TRBJ2-5, the full variable domain is DSGVTQTPKHLITATGQRVTLRCSPRSGDLSVYWYQQSLDQGLQFLIQYYNGEERAKGNILERFSAQQFPDLHSELNLSSLELGDSALYFCASSPRELAGQETQYFGPGTRLLVL.

The chain joins TRBV6-4 to TRBJ2-3, with 9 bases lining up with TRBD2. With 2 bases clipped from V and 3 bases from J, the junction kept 0 bases outside the gene matches. The length of the CDR3 is 14 residues. Germline V CDR1 and CDR2: MRHNA, SNTAGT. The DNA for the CDR3 is TGTGCCAGCAGTGACGCGGGGGGGACAGATACGCAGTATTTT. Translated: CASSDAGGTDTQYF.

V gene TRBV28 combines with J gene TRBJ2-1; no clear D gene. Trimming shortened V by 7 bases and J by 7 bases, and 17 bases separated the two germline ends. This CDR3 contains 14 residues. The germline gives CDR1 MDHEN, CDR2 SYDVKM. The CDR3 protein is CASIPTPLGNEQFF. The CDR3 nucleotides are TGTGCCAGCATCCCGACTCCCCTAGGGAATGAGCAGTTCTTC.

V gene TRBV18 combines with J gene TRBJ1-1; the D gene is possibly TRBD1 (5 bases). The CDR3 has 16 amino acids. CDR1 is KGHSH and CDR2 is LQKENI in the germline V gene. V was pared by 5 bases and J by 1 base, with 17 bases between. Here the CDR3 DNA reads TGTGCCAGCTCATTACTGATAGGGGACGGGAACACTGAAGCTTTCTTT. Protein sequence: CASSLLIGDGNTEAFF.

V is TRBV19 and J is TRBJ1-6; no definite D call. The CDR3 extends over 13 amino acids. Trimming pared 4 bases from V and 8 bases from J, leaving 9 bases between. Germline V lookup: CDR1 LNHDA, CDR2 SQIVND (reference sequence). As DNA, the CDR3 is TGTGCCAGTAGTAAAGGCAGCCATTCACCCCTCCACTTT. Translated: CASSKGSHSPLHF.

Only a few counts were recorded for this clone. V usage is TRBV7-2 and J usage is TRBJ1-5; a weak D match, TRBD1 (5 bases). The V gene's germline CDR1 is SGHTA and CDR2 FQGNSA. There are 18 residues in the CDR3. V shed 1 base and J shed 3 bases, with 19 bases lying between them. The CDR3 reads CASSLEGQGGTFNQPQHF. CDR3 sequence (DNA): TGTGCCAGCAGCTTAGAAGGACAAGGAGGAACCTTCAATCAGCCCCAGCATTTT.

The CDR3 loop is CASSTLAVSPWNEQFF. The CDR3 DNA reads as TGTGCCAGCAGTACCCTAGCGGTTTCACCCTGGAATGAGCAGTTCTTC. V gene TRBV2 combines with J gene TRBJ2-1; TRBD2 agrees at 7 bases. The CDR3 loop spans 16 amino acids. The V and J ends lost 5 bases and 7 bases, in that order; junction bases with no gene match: 14. From germline, CDR1 is SNHLY and CDR2 FYNNEI.

The chain has TRBV18 and TRBJ2-3; D not resolved. V was clipped by 4 bases and J by 0 bases, with 8 bases between them. This CDR3 has 14 residues. Germline V gene data show CDR1 as KGHSH and CDR2 as LQKENI. The CDR3 coding sequence is TGTGCCAGCTCACTCTCGGATAGCACAGATACGCAGTATTTT. It is translated as CASSLSDSTDTQYF.

The V gene is TRBV5-4, the J gene TRBJ2-7; D may be TRBD2 (5 bases). CDR1 and CDR2 from the germline V gene are SGHNT and YYREEE (reference sequence). The CDR3 length is 13 residues. The V end lost 4 bases, the J end lost 2 bases, and 10 bases lay between the germline ends. The CDR3 region has the DNA TGTGCCAGCAGCCCGCCGGGGACCTACGAGCAGTACTTC. It yields the protein CASSPPGTYEQYF.

This clone is a singleton in its sample. This rearrangement joins TRBV5-1 to TRBJ2-5, with TRBD2 matching over 8 bases. CDR3 size: 15 residues. Germline CDR1 reads SGHRS; CDR2 reads YFSETQ. V was clipped by 5 bases and J by 1 base; unmatched bases: 7. The CDR3 sequence: CASRSTSGIQETQYF. In DNA, the CDR3 is TGCGCCAGCAGATCTACTAGCGGTATCCAAGAGACCCAGTACTTC.

The V and J genes are TRBV9 and TRBJ2-5; TRBD2 aligns across 7 bases. This CDR3 spans 15 amino acids. CDR1 is SGDLS, CDR2 YYNGEE, per germline. Trimming took 0 bases from V and 4 from J; bases not matched to a gene: 6. The CDR3 DNA reads as TGTGCCAGCAGCGTAGTAGGGGAGGGAGGAGAGACCCAGTACTTC. Protein product: CASSVVGEGGETQYF.

The genes are TRBV7-2 and TRBJ2-1; TRBD2 is a possible D gene (6 bases). Germline assignment: CDR1 SGHTA and CDR2 FQGNSA. Trimming shortened V by 1 base and J by 0 bases, and 7 bases separated the two germline ends. The length of the CDR3 is 15 residues. The CDR3 DNA follows: TGTGCCAGCAGCTTAGTGACTAGCTCCTACAATGAGCAGTTCTTC. The encoded protein is CASSLVTSSYNEQFF. The entire variable domain, with the rest obtained from reference TRBV7-2 and TRBJ2-1, is as follows: GAGVSQSPSNKVTEKGKDVELRCDPISGHTALYWYRQSLGQGLEFLIYFQGNSAPDKSGLPSDRFSAERTGGSVSTLTIQRTQQEDSAVYLCASSLVTSSYNEQFFGPGTRLTVL.

The chain recombines TRBV19 with TRBJ1-3; no firm D call. The V gene lost 7 bases and the J gene lost 2 bases, with 0 bases spanning the gap. The CDR3 is 10 residues long. Germline V CDR1 and CDR2: LNHDA, SQIVND (reference sequence). The CDR3 here is CASTGNTIYF. The CDR3 DNA sequence: TGTGCCAGTACTGGAAACACCATATATTTT.

This clone was detected only a few times. The gene calls are TRBV22-1 and TRBJ2-6; TRBD2, the table's D call, lacks a check against the DNA. TRBV22-1 is classified as a pseudogene. The CDR3 runs 17 residues. DNA for the CDR3: TGTCCTGGGAGCGTGAGGAGCGAACAAAGTCGGGCCAACGTCCTGACTTTC. Its protein product is CPGSVRSEQSRANVLTF.